Below are 4 T cell receptor beta chains sequenced from a single sample in a study of tumor-infiltrating lymphocytes in primary liver carcinoma. Investigators took RNA and DNA out together from approximately 22-30 mg of unsorted bulk tissue. Researchers generated TCR beta cDNA from about 530 ng of total RNA, relying on a constant-region primer. Slightly modified ARM-PCR with three nested multiplex PCR rounds yielded TCR beta libraries. TRBV1-TRBV30 forward primers paired with a C-beta reverse primer drove the first two PCR rounds, roughly 10 cycles each. TCRdb re-called the multiplex PCR reads with MiXCR, one entry per CDR3 protein. The table has about 60,000 distinct CDR3 sequences, over 60% seen once. Sequenced sample: liver tumor tissue from sampling region 4. Subset reported: tumor region T4, right-lateral pole. All receptors derive from a man aged 40-50 years with primary liver carcinoma and hepatitis B virus infection.

A remark on this clonotype: This CDR3 is missing its conserved last phenylalanine or tryptophan, likely due to a read error. V is TRBV29-1 and J is TRBJ2-5; D unclear. The CDR3 is 13 amino acids. Per germline, CDR1 SQVTM and CDR2 ANQGSEA. Trimming removed 7 bases from V and 5 bases from J, with 17 bases in between. In DNA form, the CDR3 reads TGCAGCGCTGCGATGGGGATTGGGGAGACCCAGTACCTC. It translates to CSAAMGIGETQYL.

The chain joins TRBV6-6 to TRBJ2-7; D could derive from TRBD1 or TRBD2 (5 bases each). This CDR3 is 20 amino acids long. Trimming removed 0 bases from V and 2 bases from J, with 26 bases in between. CDR1 is MNHNY, CDR2 SVGAGI, per germline (reference sequence). The CDR3 spells CASSYSYKGIPTNGTYEQYF. The CDR3 coding sequence is TGTGCCAGCAGTTACTCGTATAAGGGGATTCCGACTAACGGAACCTACGAGCAGTACTTC.

The rearrangement links TRBV10-1 to TRBJ2-3; D gene uncertain. V was shortened by 3 bases and J by 2 bases, with 15 bases between the two germline ends. This CDR3 is built from 16 residues. Germline CDR1 WNHNN, CDR2 SYGVQD (reference sequence). The CDR3 nucleotides read TGCGCCAGCAGTGATGGGAAGAGCTCTAACACAGATACGCAGTATTTT. Its protein product is CASSDGKSSNTDTQYF.

In regard to this clonotype: Because it lacks the conserved phenylalanine or tryptophan at the end, this CDR3 is likely a read error. No DNA is shown, since the ends of the CDR3 on it are uncertain; the CDR3 is the one TCRdb lists. The V and J genes are TRBV29-1 and TRBJ1-1. With termini counted, the CDR3 has 14 amino acids. Germline lookup yields CDR1 SQVTM and CDR2 ANQGSEA. The CDR3 sequence is CSVVWIVKSTEALS.